A single sample is the source of the 26 T cell receptor beta chains below, sequenced in a study of Graves' ophthalmopathy and Graves' hyperthyroidism. CDR3 regions of TCR beta were amplified from RNA transcripts. Following a first-round RT-PCR that used HTBI primers, a second-round multiplex PCR was carried out. TCRdb redid the calling of the multiplex PCR reads with MiXCR, one entry per CDR3 protein. The profile shows hundreds of thousands of distinct CDR3 sequences, 15% of them singletons. Sequencing input: peripheral blood. Source of these receptors: a young woman with stable Graves' hyperthyroidism.

This clonotype was counted at least ten times. The J gene is TRBJ1-5, the V gene TRBV19; D remains unclear. Trimming stripped 1 base from V and 2 bases from J, with 6 bases between. Per the germline V gene, CDR1 is LNHDA and CDR2 is SQIVND (reference sequence). The CDR3 length is 14 residues. For the CDR3, the DNA is TGTGCCAGTAGTATAGTGACGGGCAATCAGCCCCAGCATTTT. It translates to CASSIVTGNQPQHF.

At least ten counts were recorded for this clonotype. The chain carries TRBV28 and TRBJ2-3, with 11 bases lining up with TRBD2. Trimming at V came to 5 bases and at J to 6 bases, leaving 7 bases not matched to a gene. The CDR3 runs to 15 residues. CDR1 and CDR2 (germline): MDHEN, SYDVKM. The DNA of the CDR3 is TGTGCCAGCAGTGCGACTAGCGGGGTCCGTGATACGCAGTATTTT. Translating it yields CASSATSGVRDTQYF.

This clonotype was observed at least ten times. The chain recombines TRBV11-2 with TRBJ2-2; 14 nucleotides agree with TRBD2. CDR1 is SGHAT, CDR2 FQNNGV, per germline. There are 18 residues in the CDR3. The junction had 6 bases not matched to a gene; V was cut back by 1 base and J by 5 bases. The DNA of the CDR3 is TGTGCCAGCAGCTTAGTGGGACTAGCGGGGGCGGGAACCGGGGAGCTGTTTTTT. Protein: CASSLVGLAGAGTGELFF. Together with reference TRBV11-2 and TRBJ2-2, the CDR3 gives the full variable domain: EAGVAQSPRYKIIEKRQSVAFWCNPISGHATLYWYQQILGQGPKLLIQFQNNGVVDDSQLPKDRFSAERLKGVDSTLKIQPAKLEDSAVYLCASSLVGLAGAGTGELFFGEGSRLTVL.

The table lists this clonotype with many counts. The chain is built from TRBV3-1 and TRBJ1-3, with no clear D. The CDR3 loop spans 15 amino acids. The germline CDR1 and CDR2 sequences are LGHDT and YNNKEL (reference sequence). V was pared by 7 bases and J by 4 bases, with 17 bases between. CDR3 coding DNA: TGTGCCAGCACCACCAAGGGAGGATTCGGAAACACCATATATTTT. Translating it yields CASTTKGGFGNTIYF.

Many counts were recorded for this clonotype. The chain employs TRBV7-9 and TRBJ1-2, with unresolved D. This CDR3 spans 13 amino acids. Between the trimmed V and J ends, which lost 6 bases and 11 bases, there was a span of 19 bases. Per the germline V gene, CDR1 is SEHNR and CDR2 is FQNEAQ (reference sequence). In nucleotides, the CDR3 is TGTGCCAGCAGAAACCGGACTGCAACGACGTACACCTTC. It yields the protein CASRNRTATTYTF.

The chain uses TRBV12-3 or TRBV12-4 and TRBJ1-1; tentatively, D is TRBD1 (6 bases). Trimming stripped 4 bases from V and 7 bases from J, with 10 bases between. This CDR3 is built from 12 residues. The CDR3 loop reads CASSCLRGEAFF. DNA for the CDR3: TGTGCCAGCAGTTGCCTCAGGGGTGAAGCTTTCTTT.

In the case of this clonotype: A much larger clone lies a single base off, so this may be a read error. This rearrangement joins TRBV3-1 to TRBJ1-6; D is ambiguous. The CDR3 is 13 amino acids. Trimming left V 7 bases short and J 9 bases short, with 13 bases between. Germline V gene sequence: CDR1 LGHDT, CDR2 YNNKEL (reference sequence). CDR3 DNA sequence: TGTGCCAGCAAAAACCAGTGGAGTTCACCCCTCCACTTT. It specifies CASKNQWSSPLHF.

This clonotype was seen ten or more times. The chain recombines TRBV20-1 with TRBJ1-2, with 7 bases that match TRBD1. Germline assignment: CDR1 DFQATT and CDR2 SNEGSKA (reference sequence). The CDR3 contains 11 residues. J was trimmed by 7 bases and V by 4 bases; bases with no gene match: 3. The CDR3 reads CSAKGAFGYTF. CDR3 DNA sequence: TGCAGTGCTAAGGGGGCCTTTGGCTACACCTTC.

CDR3 nucleotide sequence: TGCAGTGCTAGAGATTCGGCGGGGGGCTCTAATCAGCCCCAGCATTTT. Translation gives CSARDSAGGSNQPQHF. The V gene is TRBV20-1, the J gene TRBJ1-5; weak D call: TRBD1 (6 bases). The germline V gene has CDR1 DFQATT and CDR2 SNEGSKA (reference sequence). V was cut by 0 bases and J by 4 bases, with 16 bases left in between. This CDR3 contains 16 residues.

This clonotype was observed many times. The chain recombines TRBV6-1 with TRBJ2-5; D call uncertain. CDR3 length: 10 amino acids. The germline CDR1 and CDR2 sequences are MNHNS and SASEGT. Between the trimmed V and J ends, which lost 10 bases and 5 bases, there was a span of 8 bases. This CDR3 reads CATGWETQYF. Here the CDR3 DNA reads TGTGCCACCGGGTGGGAGACCCAGTACTTC.

This clonotype showed up many times. The V call is TRBV12-3 or TRBV12-4, the J call TRBJ2-7; TRBD1 matches 7 bases. This CDR3 contains 13 residues. Trimming removed 4 bases from V and 5 bases from J; junction bases left unmatched: 5. The CDR3 bases are TGTGCCAGCAGTTCCACAGGGGCCCACGAGCAGTACTTC. Translation gives CASSSTGAHEQYF.

This chain uses TRBV29-1 with TRBJ1-2, with 7 bases that match TRBD1. The CDR3 covers 14 residues. The V segment lost 7 bases and the J segment 11 bases; nucleotides outside the gene matches: 19. Germline lookup yields CDR1 SQVTM and CDR2 ANQGSEA. In nucleotides, the CDR3 is TGCAGCGCCCAGAATACGGCGACAGGGCGGGATTACACCTTC. It is translated as CSAQNTATGRDYTF.

This clonotype was found many times. This CDR3 reads CSASDHEQFF. In nucleotides, the CDR3 is TGCAGTGCTAGTGACCATGAGCAGTTCTTC. The genes are TRBV20-1 and TRBJ2-1; D gene ambiguous. Germline loops: CDR1 DFQATT, CDR2 SNEGSKA (reference sequence). The CDR3 spans 10 residues. The V end lost 3 bases, the J end lost 8 bases, and 5 bases lay between the germline ends.

This clonotype was seen repeatedly, ten times or more. This sequence joins TRBV12-3 or TRBV12-4 and TRBJ2-7, with D possibly matching TRBD1 (6 bases). Trimming pared 5 bases from V and 3 bases from J, leaving 17 bases between. The CDR3 is made up of 15 amino acids. CDR3 nucleotides: TGTGCCAGCAGTATCAGGGGAACGGGCGACTACGAGCAGTACTTC. This translates into CASSIRGTGDYEQYF.

The sample holds many counts of this clonotype. This chain links TRBV29-1 with TRBJ1-1, with D tentatively TRBD1 (6 bases). Deletions cut 7 bases from V and 4 bases from J, with 10 bases between. This CDR3 comprises 11 residues. CDR1 SQVTM and CDR2 ANQGSEA come from the germline V gene. The CDR3 spells CSGQALTEAFF. In nucleotides, the CDR3 is TGCAGCGGACAGGCTCTCACTGAAGCTTTCTTT.

This clonotype was observed a few times. This chain links TRBV5-8 with TRBJ1-5; no firm D call. Germline V gene data show CDR1 as SGHTS and CDR2 as YDEGEE. V dropped 4 bases and J dropped 7 bases, with 9 bases sitting between them. The CDR3 has 12 amino acids. As DNA, the CDR3 is TGTGCCAGCAGCCCCCTTGAGCAGCCCCAGCATTTT. This codes for CASSPLEQPQHF. Using reference TRBV5-8 and TRBJ1-5 for the parts outside the CDR3, the full variable domain is EAGVTQSPTHLIKTRGQQATLRCSPISGHTSVYWYQQALGLGLQFLLWYDEGEERNRGNFPPRFSGRQFPNYSSELNVNALELEDSALYLCASSPLEQPQHFGDGTRLSIL.

This clonotype was observed many times. V is TRBV11-2 and J is TRBJ2-7; possible D gene TRBD1, 5 bases. CDR3 length: 17 amino acids. The V and J ends lost 4 bases and 2 bases respectively, with 21 bases between them. Germline V CDR1 and CDR2: SGHAT, FQNNGV. The CDR3 nucleotides read TGTGCCAGCAGCTCCCGCCCGGGCGTCCAGGGCCCCTACGAGCAGTACTTC. Protein product: CASSSRPGVQGPYEQYF.

This clonotype was counted many times. This sequence joins TRBV20-1 and TRBJ2-3; 7 nucleotides line up with TRBD2. The CDR3 spans 15 residues. Trimming removed 6 bases from V and 2 bases from J; junction bases left unmatched: 11. Looked up from germline, CDR1 is DFQATT and CDR2 is SNEGSKA (reference sequence). The CDR3 sequence: CSAPSEREYTDTQYF. CDR3 in DNA: TGCAGTGCCCCATCCGAGCGGGAATACACAGATACGCAGTATTTT.

This clonotype appeared a few times. This chain joins TRBV6-2 or TRBV6-3 and TRBJ1-1; D is unresolved. Germline CDR1 and CDR2: MNHEY and SVGEGT. This CDR3 is 14 amino acids long. V was clipped by 2 bases and J by 1 base, with 8 bases between them. The CDR3 nucleotides are TGTGCCAGCAGTTACGGGCCAACGAACACTGAAGCTTTCTTT. It is translated as CASSYGPTNTEAFF.

The chain links TRBV5-1 to TRBJ2-7, with D perhaps matching TRBD1 (6 bases). This CDR3 contains 14 residues. The V and J ends lost 7 bases and 2 bases respectively, with 16 bases between them. Germline CDR1 SGHRS, CDR2 YFSETQ. The DNA of the CDR3 is TGCGCCAGCTACCAGGCAGGGGTACCCTACGAGCAGTACTTC. Protein sequence: CASYQAGVPYEQYF.

The rearrangement links TRBV7-2 to TRBJ1-5, with 11 positions matching TRBD1. CDR1 is SGHTA and CDR2 is FQGNSA in the germline V gene. The length of the CDR3 is 14 residues. V lost 4 bases to trimming and J lost 6 bases; unmatched junction nucleotides: 2. The CDR3 is CASSSDRGRQPQHF. CDR3 nucleotides: TGTGCCAGCAGCTCGGACAGGGGGCGTCAGCCCCAGCATTTT.

This clonotype was observed many times. This rearrangement joins TRBV29-1 to TRBJ1-1, with D possibly being TRBD1 (5 bases). The CDR3 has 11 residues. Germline CDR1 SQVTM, CDR2 ANQGSEA. V lost 6 bases and J 6 bases, leaving 11 bases between the germline ends. The CDR3 region is CSVIDSSEAFF. CDR3 in DNA: TGCAGCGTCATCGACAGCTCTGAAGCTTTCTTT.

This chain links TRBV6-1 with TRBJ1-6; possibly TRBD1 for D (6 bases). CDR3 length: 18 residues. V lost 7 bases and J 7 bases, leaving 26 bases between the germline ends. CDR1 and CDR2 from the germline V gene are MNHNS and SASEGT. CDR3 nucleotide sequence: TGTGCCAGCACTCTGGTGGGGGGGGCCCCAACCCGGAATTCACCCCTCCACTTT. Translating it yields CASTLVGGAPTRNSPLHF.

This clonotype has ten or more counts. The V and J genes are TRBV24-1 and TRBJ1-1; 9 nucleotides match TRBD1. Per the germline V gene, CDR1 is KGHDR and CDR2 is SFDVKD. The CDR3 totals 14 residues. Losses at the gene ends were 5 bases for V and 7 bases for J; bases not matched to a gene: 7. This CDR3 is CATSGPGTGSEAFF. CDR3 in DNA: TGTGCCACCAGTGGACCTGGGACAGGGAGTGAAGCTTTCTTT.

This rearrangement joins TRBV19 to TRBJ1-1, with unresolved D. Germline values: CDR1 LNHDA, CDR2 SQIVND (reference sequence). V lost 4 bases and J 3 bases, leaving 12 bases between the germline ends. The CDR3 totals 14 residues. CDR3 DNA sequence: TGTGCCAGTAGTAAGGAGGGAACGTACACTGAAGCTTTCTTT. It encodes CASSKEGTYTEAFF.

This clonotype was counted many times. This chain joins TRBV7-9 and TRBJ2-7, with D tentatively TRBD1 (5 bases). Germline V gene data show CDR1 as SEHNR and CDR2 as FQNEAQ (reference sequence). The CDR3 loop spans 13 amino acids. V gave up 6 bases and J gave up 1 base, with 10 bases separating them. CDR3 sequence reads: CASREQVSYEQYF. CDR3 DNA: TGTGCCAGCAGAGAACAGGTGTCCTACGAGCAGTACTTC. The variable domain in full, with the rest retrieved from reference TRBV7-9 and TRBJ2-7, is DTGVSQNPRHKITKRGQNVTFRCDPISEHNRLYWYRQTLGQGPEFLTYFQNEAQLEKSRLLSDRFSAERPKGSFSTLEIQRTEQGDSAMYLCASREQVSYEQYFGPGTRLTVT.